The 8 T cell receptor beta chains reported below all come from one sample, sequenced in a study of shared clonotypes between healthy human individuals. Repertoires were generated with immunoSEQ multiplex PCR, while TCRdb's copy carries only in-frame clones and drops some. The data contain over a million clones, about four fifths of them singletons. Sequences were obtained from memory CD4+ T cells from PBMCs. Subset noted: CD45RA-negative fraction. These receptors were taken from a young man in good health. Some clones in this sample may be carry-over from other donors' samples.

In DNA, the CDR3 is TGCGCCAGCAGCCAAGAAGGGGGGAACACCGGGGAGCTGTTTTTT. Its translation is CASSQEGGNTGELFF. The V gene is TRBV4-3, the J gene TRBJ2-2, with D possibly matching TRBD1 (6 bases). The CDR3 runs to 15 residues. Trimming pared 0 bases from V and 1 base from J, leaving 6 bases between. Germline V gene sequence: CDR1 LGHNA, CDR2 YSLEER.

The J gene is TRBJ2-1, the V gene TRBV28; the match to TRBD2 covers 14 bases. The CDR3 spans 15 residues. V lost 5 bases to trimming and J lost 8 bases; unmatched junction nucleotides: 5. CDR1 MDHEN and CDR2 SYDVKM come from the germline V gene. The CDR3 sequence is CASSRGTSGSYEQFF. CDR3 nucleotide sequence: TGTGCCAGCAGTCGAGGGACTAGCGGGAGCTATGAGCAGTTCTTC.

This chain joins TRBV5-8 and TRBJ2-2, with TRBD2 as a possible D gene (6 bases). The CDR3 runs 15 residues. Trimming took 1 base from V and 1 from J, leaving 8 bases between them. Germline CDR1 reads SGHTS; CDR2 reads YDEGEE. CDR3: CASSLWRENTGELFF. The CDR3, as DNA: TGTGCCAGCAGCTTGTGGCGGGAGAACACCGGGGAGCTGTTTTTT.

The chain uses TRBV7-3 and TRBJ1-1; weak D call: TRBD1 (5 bases). V dropped 4 bases and J dropped 4 bases, with 10 bases sitting between them. This CDR3 spans 13 amino acids. CDR1 and CDR2 (germline): SGHTA, FQGTGA. The CDR3 loop reads CASSSTVGTEAFF. CDR3 DNA: TGTGCCAGCAGCTCGACAGTGGGCACTGAAGCTTTCTTT.

For this clone: Distinct nucleotide sequences in the sample also encode this CDR3. This chain links TRBV30 with TRBJ2-7, with TRBD2 as a possible D gene (6 bases). This CDR3 is 14 amino acids long. Trimming shortened V by 4 bases and J by 0 bases, and 13 bases separated the two germline ends. From germline, CDR1 is GTSNPN and CDR2 SVGIG (reference sequence). CDR3 in amino acids: CAWKGQTSSYEQYF. In nucleotides, the CDR3 is TGTGCCTGGAAGGGGCAGACTAGCTCCTACGAGCAGTACTTC.

This chain connects TRBV2 to TRBJ1-4, with D perhaps matching TRBD1 (6 bases). This CDR3 spans 14 amino acids. The V gene's germline CDR1 is SNHLY and CDR2 FYNNEI. Trimming pared 2 bases from V and 8 bases from J, leaving 12 bases between. The CDR3 here is CASSELTGKEKLFF. CDR3 coding DNA: TGTGCCAGCAGTGAACTTACAGGGAAGGAAAAACTGTTTTTT.

This chain joins TRBV11-1 and TRBJ1-6; D not certain. Per germline, CDR1 SGHAT and CDR2 FQDESV (reference sequence). V was pared by 4 bases and J by 7 bases, with 14 bases between. The CDR3 has 15 residues. This CDR3 is CASSSHRATNSPLHF. CDR3 nucleotides: TGTGCCAGCAGCTCACACCGGGCTACGAATTCACCCCTCCACTTT.

V is TRBV19 and J is TRBJ1-4, with 7 nucleotides matching TRBD1. CDR1 and CDR2 (germline): LNHDA, SQIVND (reference sequence). Trimming at V came to 5 bases and at J to 5 bases, leaving 8 bases not matched to a gene. The CDR3 consists of 15 residues. The CDR3 DNA reads TGTGCCAGTAGTTCCTCCGGGACAGAGAATGAAAAACTGTTTTTT. It is translated as CASSSSGTENEKLFF.